The subject of this entry is one T cell receptor beta chain. Its specificity is not known. This CDR3 is missing its conserved last phenylalanine or tryptophan, likely due to a read error. The DNA is left out, because the CDR3 cannot be placed on it with certainty; the CDR3 is given as TCRdb lists it. This specimen comes from a study of cytomegalovirus exposure and HLA in healthy donors. Study-wide context: Approximately 81% of 398 genotyped donors fell in the Caucasian-associated ancestry cluster. The study's findings and limits: A later look showed TCR association rates differing by HLA locus, highest for DRB1 and lowest for HLA-C. HLA allele associations emerged for around 16,000 TCR beta sequences in a later analysis, at 0.05 false discovery rate. Roughly uniform sequencing depth across donors was assumed, possibly incorrectly.

The PCR made use of 60 Vbeta and 13 Jbeta primers. Libraries were prepared by immunoSEQ multiplex PCR; TCRdb keeps only in-frame clonotypes and omits some of them. The sample shows 90,000 to 100,000 clones, roughly 76% of them seen only once. Germline V gene sequence: CDR1 SGHDT, CDR2 YYEEEE. 11 amino acids form the CDR3, both terminal residues included. Input material: PBMCs. This chain links TRBV5-6 with TRBJ2-3; TRBD2 reflects the table's D call only, with no check against the DNA. This TCR was recovered from a man aged 35 to 55 in good health and CMV-seronegative. The CDR3 reads CASSLRLAGGS.